These T cell receptor beta chains were read from a single sample in a study of T cell changes during pregnancy in multiple sclerosis. TCRdb keeps only in-frame clones here, not all; method: immunoSEQ multiplex PCR. The table has 30,000 to 40,000 clones, about 88% seen once; the top ten hold 5% to 6%. The sequences come from peripheral blood, collected in the third trimester of pregnancy. The receptors originated from a female donor in good health, enrolled as a control in a pregnancy study. CDR3s include the opening cysteine and the closing phenylalanine or tryptophan. The order of the fields is CDR3 protein, CDR3 DNA, clone size, J gene, V gene, D gene. D genes are given only for firm matches. Part of the rows lack a size; the others show once, few, many or a class for expanded clones.

CASSQDRGNTEAFF,TGCGCCAGCAGCCAAGATCGGGGAAACACTGAAGCTTTCTTT,-,TRBJ1-1,TRBV4-3,-
CASTSGLEQYF,TGTGCCAGCACCTCTGGACTCGAGCAGTACTTC,once,TRBJ2-7,TRBV27,-
CASTLLFPGGYTF,TGTGCCAGCACCCTACTCTTTCCGGGGGGCTACACCTTC,-,TRBJ1-2,TRBV7-8,-
CASSLEQGPYEQYF,TGTGCCAGCAGCTTGGAACAGGGGCCCTACGAGCAGTACTTC,-,TRBJ2-7,TRBV5-4,TRBD1
CASSPGDITNYGYTF,TGCGCCAGCAGCCCAGGGGATATTACTAACTATGGCTACACCTTC,-,TRBJ1-2,TRBV4-3,-
CASSLERGWDQPQHF,TGTGCCAGCAGCTTAGAAAGGGGTTGGGATCAGCCCCAGCATTTT,-,TRBJ1-5,TRBV7-6,-
CASSLEVASVQETQYF,TGTGCCAGCAGCTTAGAAGTGGCTAGCGTACAAGAGACCCAGTACTTC,-,TRBJ2-5,TRBV7-8,-
CASLGTVFFEVFF,TGTGCCAGCCTCGGGACAGTTTTTTTCGAAGTTTTCTTT,-,TRBJ1-1,TRBV25-1,TRBD1
CASSVLPGHVMNTEAFF,TGCGCCAGCAGCGTACTTCCGGGACATGTCATGAACACTGAAGCTTTCTTT,-,TRBJ1-1,TRBV4-1,-
CASSPAGGGQPQHF,TGTGCCAGCAGCCCAGCGGGGGGTGGTCAGCCCCAGCATTTT,-,TRBJ1-5,TRBV9,-
CAISESQQGARQDTIYF,TGTGCCATCAGTGAGTCCCAACAGGGGGCGAGGCAGGACACCATATATTTT,-,TRBJ1-3,TRBV10-3,TRBD1
CASSVYSGGQETQYF,TGTGCCAGCAGTGTCTACTCCGGGGGCCAAGAGACCCAGTACTTC,-,TRBJ2-5,TRBV6-4,-
CASSSRTSAETQYF,TGTGCCAGCAGTTCGCGGACTAGCGCCGAGACCCAGTACTTC,once,TRBJ2-5,TRBV6-5,TRBD2
CASSLIAGGNQPQHF,TGTGCCAGCAGTCTAATCGCAGGTGGGAATCAGCCCCAGCATTTT,once,TRBJ1-5,TRBV28,-
CASTGGGASPLHF,TGCGCCAGCACGGGGGGGGGAGCTTCACCCCTCCACTTT,-,TRBJ1-6,TRBV10-2,-
CASSVVPAGVNNEQFF,TGTGCCAGCAGCGTAGTACCAGCGGGAGTTAACAATGAGCAGTTCTTC,-,TRBJ2-1,TRBV9,TRBD2
CASSQDGAGGTDTQYF,TGCGCCAGCAGCCAAGACGGAGCGGGGGGCACAGATACGCAGTATTTT,-,TRBJ2-3,TRBV4-1,TRBD2
CASRALSGRPYNEQFF,TGTGCCAGTAGGGCACTCAGCGGGAGACCCTACAATGAGCAGTTCTTC,-,TRBJ2-1,TRBV19,TRBD2
CASSQDLPGLGGTEAFF,TGTGCCAGCAGCCAAGATTTGCCGGGCCTGGGGGGCACTGAAGCTTTCTTT,-,TRBJ1-1,TRBV4-2,-
CASSGTSGITDTQYF,TGTGCCAGCAGCGGGACTAGCGGGATAACAGATACGCAGTATTTT,-,TRBJ2-3,TRBV9,TRBD2
CASSVDGGNYGYTF,TGTGCCAGCAGCGTAGACGGAGGGAACTATGGCTACACCTTC,-,TRBJ1-2,TRBV9,-
CASSSIGTSGLPQYF,TGTGCCAGCAGTTCTATAGGGACTAGCGGGCTACCCCAGTACTTC,-,TRBJ2-7,TRBV28,TRBD2
CASSQEWTSGGAGSGELFF,TGCGCCAGCAGCCAAGAGTGGACTAGCGGGGGGGCAGGTTCCGGGGAGCTGTTTTTT,-,TRBJ2-2,TRBV4-3,TRBD2
CSATDRGNTIYF,TGCAGCGCAACGGACAGGGGAAACACCATATATTTT,-,TRBJ1-3,TRBV29-1,TRBD1
CASSYTGPYGYTF,TGTGCCAGCAGTTATACAGGGCCCTATGGCTACACCTTC,-,TRBJ1-2,TRBV6-5,-
CASSLAGSSYEQYF,TGTGCCAGCAGCTTAGCGGGCAGTTCCTACGAGCAGTACTTC,-,TRBJ2-7,TRBV7-9,-
CASSPPGGPEPSYNSPLHF,TGTGCCAGCAGCCCGCCCGGGGGGCCCGAACCCTCCTATAATTCACCCCTCCACTTT,-,TRBJ1-6,TRBV7-3,-
CASGKLAGEGEQYF,TGTGCCAGCGGAAAACTAGCGGGAGAGGGAGAGCAGTACTTC,-,TRBJ2-7,TRBV27,TRBD2
CASSYDASSGNTIYF,TGTGCCAGCAGTTACGACGCTAGCTCTGGAAACACCATATATTTT,-,TRBJ1-3,TRBV6-6,-
CASSFPLTGEGYTF,TGTGCCAGCAGTTTCCCACTAACAGGGGAAGGCTACACCTTC,-,TRBJ1-2,TRBV28,TRBD1
CASSTRQGEAEQYF,TGTGCCAGCAGTACCAGACAGGGGGAGGCCGAGCAGTACTTC,-,TRBJ2-7,TRBV6-1,TRBD1
CASSRPGVFNNEQFF,TGTGCCAGCAGCCGCCCCGGGGTATTCAACAATGAGCAGTTCTTC,-,TRBJ2-1,TRBV5-4,-
CATSPGTGDTDTQYF,TGTGCCACCAGCCCCGGGACAGGGGACACAGATACGCAGTATTTT,-,TRBJ2-3,TRBV15,TRBD1